This entry lists 23 T cell receptor beta chains sequenced from one sample in a study of blood T cell repertoires in COVID-19 (TCRdb year 2020). The library was produced with the immunoSEQ multiplex PCR assay. TCRdb took over this immuneACCESS table, retaining in-frame rearrangements with V and J assigned. Such tables are incomplete; in checked studies, under half of the missing clones stem from an unresolved V gene, and the remainder is unexplained. Counted in this sample were approximately 40,000 clones; around 83% of them appeared once. The ten top clones hold approximately 2.5% of the sample. The material sequenced was peripheral blood. The receptors were sampled from a woman aged 55-75 years with acute or convalescent COVID-19.

This clone was seen only once. The chain couples TRBV18 to TRBJ1-2; D is uncertain. V lost 3 bases and J lost 2, with 13 bases in between. Germline CDR1 KGHSH, CDR2 LQKENI. The CDR3 loop spans 15 amino acids. The chain's CDR3 is CASSPEREPNYGYTF. Written as DNA, the CDR3 is TGTGCCAGCTCACCCGAGAGAGAGCCGAACTATGGCTACACCTTC.

This clone was picked up one time. For the CDR3, the DNA is TGTGCCAGCAGTGAATGGTTAGAGGGCACTGAAGCTTTCTTT. Translation gives CASSEWLEGTEAFF. The genes are TRBV25-1 and TRBJ1-1; D is unclear. Germline CDR1 is MGHDK and CDR2 is SYGVNS. The V end lost 1 base, the J end lost 4 bases, and 10 bases lay between the germline ends. CDR3 size: 14 residues.

CDR3 DNA: TGTGCCAGCAGCAAATACTTACCCAGGTCATACGAGCAGTACTTC. Protein product: CASSKYLPRSYEQYF. V gene TRBV21-1 combines with J gene TRBJ2-7; the table's TRBD1 call for D was not verified on the DNA. TRBV21-1 is classified as a pseudogene. The CDR3 totals 15 residues.

The chain carries TRBV11-2 and TRBJ2-2; 11 nucleotides align to TRBD2. The CDR3 is made up of 20 amino acids. Germline V gene lookup returns CDR1 SGHAT and CDR2 FQNNGV. V trimming: 0 bases; J trimming: 5 bases; junction bases outside the gene matches: 14. CDR3 nucleotide sequence: TGTGCCAGCAGCTTAGAGGGTTTGGGACTAGCGGAAAAATTTACCGGGGAGCTGTTTTTT. It specifies CASSLEGLGLAEKFTGELFF.

This clone was seen once. The V call is TRBV12-3 or TRBV12-4, the J call TRBJ2-7; 8 nucleotides line up with TRBD2. V was pared by 7 bases and J by 5 bases, with 7 bases of the junction left unmatched. The CDR3 spans 13 residues. The CDR3 spells CASTTGGVHEQYF. Here the CDR3 DNA reads TGTGCCAGCACCACGGGGGGGGTCCACGAGCAGTACTTC.

The rearrangement joins TRBV29-1 to TRBJ1-1; 7 positions match TRBD1. Germline values: CDR1 SQVTM, CDR2 ANQGSEA. V trimming: 4 bases; J trimming: 4 bases; junction bases outside the gene matches: 6. This CDR3 region has 13 residues. This chain's CDR3 is CSVVVRGITEAFF. The CDR3 nucleotides are TGCAGCGTTGTGGTCAGGGGGATCACTGAAGCTTTCTTT.

V is TRBV6-1 and J is TRBJ1-2; 7 positions agree with TRBD1. Germline CDR1 MNHNS, CDR2 SASEGT. The V segment lost 2 bases and the J segment 6 bases; nucleotides outside the gene matches: 6. The CDR3 covers 14 residues. The CDR3, as DNA: TGTGCCAGCAGTGAAAGGACAGGTCAAGATGGCTACACCTTC. Residues: CASSERTGQDGYTF.

The chain links TRBV19 to TRBJ1-1; the D gene is possibly TRBD1 (6 bases). Trimming stripped 7 bases from V and 3 bases from J, with 15 bases between. Germline CDR1 LNHDA, CDR2 SQIVND (reference sequence). This CDR3 comprises 14 residues. CDR3 DNA: TGTGCCAGTAATAACAGGGATTATTACACTGAAGCTTTCTTT. It translates to CASNNRDYYTEAFF. The entire variable domain, with the rest obtained from reference TRBV19 and TRBJ1-1, is as follows: DGGITQSPKYLFRKEGQNVTLSCEQNLNHDAMYWYRQDPGQGLRLIYYSQIVNDFQKGDIAEGYSVSREKKESFPLTVTSAQKNPTAFYLCASNNRDYYTEAFFGQGTRLTVV.

This clone was counted a single time. The rearrangement joins TRBV1 to TRBJ1-5. TRBV1 counts as a pseudogene. This CDR3 spans 16 amino acids. The CDR3 bases are TGCACCAGCAGCCAAGTGGTCGGGGGTCCGAATCAGCCCCAGCATTTT. This codes for CTSSQVVGGPNQPQHF.

The chain carries TRBV13 and TRBJ2-1, with TRBD2 matching over 12 bases. Germline values: CDR1 PRHDT, CDR2 FYEKMQ (reference sequence). The CDR3 sequence is 19 residues long. The V segment lost 5 bases and the J segment 0 bases; nucleotides outside the gene matches: 11. The CDR3 DNA reads TGTGCCAGCAGCGAGCTGGGACTAGCGGGCCGGAGCTCCTACAATGAGCAGTTCTTC. Protein sequence: CASSELGLAGRSSYNEQFF.

The chain has TRBV19 and TRBJ1-4; tentative D call: TRBD1 (5 bases). Germline CDR1 is LNHDA and CDR2 is SQIVND (reference sequence). The V end lost 6 bases, the J end lost 5 bases, and 16 bases lay between the germline ends. This CDR3 has 15 residues. CDR3 protein: CASSTTGLRNEKLFF. The CDR3 nucleotides read TGTGCCAGTAGCACCACGGGACTAAGAAATGAAAAACTGTTTTTT.

The genes are TRBV28 and TRBJ1-2; 9 bases map to TRBD1. CDR3 length: 15 residues. Germline V CDR1 and CDR2: MDHEN, SYDVKM. V shed 6 bases and J 2 bases; nucleotides not matched to a gene: 7. The CDR3 coding sequence is TGTGCCAGCAGAACAACGGGACAGGGAAACTATGGCTACACCTTC. It codes for CASRTTGQGNYGYTF.

CDR3 protein: CASSKRGGRHYEQYF. In DNA form, the CDR3 reads TGTGCCAGCAGCAAACGCGGCGGGAGACACTACGAGCAGTACTTC. This rearrangement joins TRBV21-1 to TRBJ2-7; the table's D call of TRBD2 was not tested on the DNA. TRBV21-1 is a documented pseudogene. The CDR3 length is 15 residues.

V and J are TRBV25-1 and TRBJ1-3, with TRBD1 matching over 11 bases. J lost 0 bases, V lost 4 bases, and 2 bases had no gene match. This CDR3 contains 16 residues. The germline V gene has CDR1 MGHDK and CDR2 SYGVNS. The CDR3 protein is CASSVGTGGSGNTIYF. CDR3 DNA: TGTGCCAGCAGTGTTGGGACAGGGGGCTCTGGAAACACCATATATTTT. Supplemented by reference TRBV25-1 and TRBJ1-3, the full variable domain reads EADIYQTPRYLVIGTGKKITLECSQTMGHDKMYWYQQDPGMELHLIHYSYGVNSTEKGDLSSESTVSRIRTEHFPLTLESARPSHTSQYLCASSVGTGGSGNTIYFGEGSWLTVV.

The gene calls are TRBV27 and TRBJ1-2, with 8 nucleotides matching TRBD1. This CDR3 is 16 amino acids long. From germline, CDR1 is MNHEY and CDR2 SMNVEV (reference sequence). V dropped 4 bases and J dropped 4; count of bases not matched to a gene: 11. The CDR3 nucleotides read TGTGCCAGCAGTTCCGTGACAGGGGAGGAAGGCTATGGCTACACCTTC. Its translation is CASSSVTGEEGYGYTF.

This sequence joins TRBV9 and TRBJ1-1; unclear D gene. The CDR3 runs 16 residues. Trimming removed 0 bases from V and 8 bases from J, with 20 bases in between. Per germline, CDR1 SGDLS and CDR2 YYNGEE. The DNA for the CDR3 is TGTGCCAGCAGCGTAGCCGTGAGGGCAGGTGAGCAGGAAGCTTTCTTT. As protein: CASSVAVRAGEQEAFF.

The chain uses TRBV10-2 and TRBJ1-4; D not certain. The CDR3 is 13 amino acids. Germline lookup yields CDR1 WSHSY and CDR2 SAAADI. V lost 3 bases and J 11 bases, leaving 13 bases between the germline ends. The CDR3 is CASSDSPGSKLFF. The DNA of the CDR3 is TGCGCCAGCAGTGATTCACCGGGATCTAAACTGTTTTTT.

The chain carries TRBV29-1 and TRBJ1-2, with D unresolved. Germline loops: CDR1 SQVTM, CDR2 ANQGSEA. The CDR3 contains 11 residues. The CDR3 nucleotides are TGCGGTGAGCGGACTAACTATGGCTACACCTTC. It codes for CGERTNYGYTF.

CDR3 protein: CASSLEPHTEAFF. The CDR3 DNA is TGTGCCAGCAGCTTGGAGCCCCACACTGAAGCTTTCTTT. The rearrangement links TRBV5-4 to TRBJ1-1; no definite D call. Germline lookup yields CDR1 SGHNT and CDR2 YYREEE (reference sequence). The CDR3 has 13 residues. Trimming stripped 0 bases from V and 3 bases from J, with 6 bases between.

The genes are TRBV5-1 and TRBJ1-5; D is ambiguous. Between the trimmed V and J ends, which lost 0 bases and 9 bases, there was a span of 16 bases. The length of the CDR3 is 15 residues. Germline values: CDR1 SGHRS, CDR2 YFSETQ. The DNA of the CDR3 is TGCGCCAGCAGCTTGGGGGTCGGCCGCCGAGGGCCCCAGCATTTT. It yields the protein CASSLGVGRRGPQHF.

The J gene is TRBJ2-5, the V gene TRBV5-8, with D perhaps TRBD2 (5 bases). V lost 5 bases, J lost 3 bases, and 20 bases lay in between. Germline V gene data show CDR1 as SGHTS and CDR2 as YDEGEE. This CDR3 region has 16 residues. CDR3 DNA: TGTGCCAGCAGGAGGGCCATGGGTTTTGGGGAAGAGACCCAGTACTTC. Encoded protein: CASRRAMGFGEETQYF. The full variable domain, completed using reference TRBV5-8 and TRBJ2-5, is EAGVTQSPTHLIKTRGQQATLRCSPISGHTSVYWYQQALGLGLQFLLWYDEGEERNRGNFPPRFSGRQFPNYSSELNVNALELEDSALYLCASRRAMGFGEETQYFGPGTRLLVL.

This clone was seen a few times. J is TRBJ1-2 and V is TRBV19; D ambiguous. V was trimmed by 2 bases and J by 2 bases, leaving 6 bases between them. CDR1 and CDR2 (germline): LNHDA, SQIVND (reference sequence). There are 13 residues in the CDR3. DNA for the CDR3: TGTGCCAGTAGTATACCCCCGAACTATGGCTACACCTTC. This translates into CASSIPPNYGYTF.

A single count supports this clone. The V call is TRBV18, the J call TRBJ1-1; D is possibly TRBD1 (6 bases). Per germline, CDR1 KGHSH and CDR2 LQKENI. The V end was cut by 1 base, the J end by 0 bases, with 15 bases between. The CDR3 totals 17 residues. The CDR3 region has the DNA TGTGCCAGCTCACCACGGGACATAGGACCTTTGAACACTGAAGCTTTCTTT. This gives the protein CASSPRDIGPLNTEAFF.